This T cell receptor beta chain was captured in a study of OX40 agonist ivuxolimab in advanced cancers. Profiling relied on immunoSEQ multiplex PCR, and the TCRdb table lists in-frame clones only, not all of them. The profile shows 98,000 or so clones, approximately 94% of them singletons. This clone was observed once. This receptor was identified in an adult with an advanced solid tumor such as melanoma, head and neck, liver or kidney cancer. The material was CD4+ or CD8+ T cells sorted from blood, obtained in a trial of the OX40 agonist ivuxolimab.

The CDR3 region has the DNA TGTGCCAGCAGTTTACGTAATCCTTACGAGCAGTACTTC. Translating it yields CASSLRNPYEQYF. The V call is TRBV28, the J call TRBJ2-7; D gene unclear. V was cut by 2 bases and J by 4 bases, with 9 bases left in between. The CDR3 consists of 13 residues. Germline V CDR1 and CDR2: MDHEN, SYDVKM. The variable domain in full, with the rest retrieved from reference TRBV28 and TRBJ2-7, is DVKVTQSSRYLVKRTGEKVFLECVQDMDHENMFWYRQDPGLGLRLIYFSYDVKMKEKGDIPEGYSVSREKKERFSLILESASTNQTSMYLCASSLRNPYEQYFGPGTRLTVT.